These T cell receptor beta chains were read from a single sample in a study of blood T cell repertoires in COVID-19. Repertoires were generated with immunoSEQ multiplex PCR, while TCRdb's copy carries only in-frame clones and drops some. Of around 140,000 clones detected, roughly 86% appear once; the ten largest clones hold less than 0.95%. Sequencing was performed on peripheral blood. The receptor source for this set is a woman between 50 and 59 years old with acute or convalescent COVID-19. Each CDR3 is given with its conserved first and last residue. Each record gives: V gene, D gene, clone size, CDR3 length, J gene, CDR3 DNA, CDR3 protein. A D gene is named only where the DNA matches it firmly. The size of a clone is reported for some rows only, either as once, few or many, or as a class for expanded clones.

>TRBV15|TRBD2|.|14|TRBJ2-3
TGTGCCACCAGCAGAGATTTCACTAGCGGGATGGAGTATTTT
CATSRDFTSGMEYF
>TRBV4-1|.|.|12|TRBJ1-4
TGCGCCAGCAGCCTACTCCACGAAAAACTGTTTTTT
CASSLLHEKLFF
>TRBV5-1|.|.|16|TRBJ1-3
TGCGCCAGCAGCTTGGCCTTCGACAGTCCCGGAAACACCATATATTTT
CASSLAFDSPGNTIYF
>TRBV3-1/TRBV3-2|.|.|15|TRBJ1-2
TGTGCCAGCAGCCATTATGCGTTGAGGGAATATGGCTACACCTTC
CASSHYALREYGYTF
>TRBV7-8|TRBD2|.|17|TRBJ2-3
TGTGCCAGCAGCTTGGGCCTGACTAGCGCAGGGGTGGATACGCAGTATTTT
CASSLGLTSAGVDTQYF
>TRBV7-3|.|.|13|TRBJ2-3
TGTGCCAGCAGCCTATCTAGCACAGATACGCAGTATTTT
CASSLSSTDTQYF
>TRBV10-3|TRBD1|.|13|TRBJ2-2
TGTGCCACCCGACAGGGGGACACCGGGGAGCTGTTTTTT
CATRQGDTGELFF
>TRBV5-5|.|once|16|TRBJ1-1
TGTGCCAGCAGCGGCAGGCAAAGGGGATTGAACACTGAAGCTTTCTTT
CASSGRQRGLNTEAFF
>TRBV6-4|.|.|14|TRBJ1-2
TGTGCCAGCGTCCTCCAGGGTGCCCACTATGGCTACACCTTC
CASVLQGAHYGYTF
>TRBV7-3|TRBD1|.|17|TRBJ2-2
TGTGCCAGCAGCTTAATAGGACAGGGTGGTATCACCGGGGAGCTGTTTTTT
CASSLIGQGGITGELFF
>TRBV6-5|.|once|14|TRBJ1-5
TGTGCCAGCAGAGGGGCTTACTCCCATCAGCCCCAGCATTTT
CASRGAYSHQPQHF
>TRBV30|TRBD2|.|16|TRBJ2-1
TGTGCCTGGAGTAGCCGGGGACTAGACTCCTACAATGAGCAGTTCTTC
CAWSSRGLDSYNEQFF
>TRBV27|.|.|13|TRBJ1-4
TGTGCCAGCAGTTTTCAGGGGTATGAAAAACTGTTTTTT
CASSFQGYEKLFF
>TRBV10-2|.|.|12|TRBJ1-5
TGCGCCAGCAGTGAGTCCTATCAGCCCCAGCATTTT
CASSESYQPQHF
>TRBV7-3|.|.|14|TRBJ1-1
TGTGCCAGCAGCCCAACCGGCGGGAGCACTGAAGCTTTCTTT
CASSPTGGSTEAFF
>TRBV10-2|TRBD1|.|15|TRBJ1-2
TGCGCCAGCAGTGACTCCACAGGGGGCAACTATGGCTACACCTTC
CASSDSTGGNYGYTF
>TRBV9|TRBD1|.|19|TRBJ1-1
TGTGCCAGCAGCGTAGTGGGGACAGGGGGCTTAACCATGAACACTGAAGCTTTCTTT
CASSVVGTGGLTMNTEAFF
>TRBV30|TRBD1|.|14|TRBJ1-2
TGTGCCTGGATCCGGGACAGTCTCCCTTATGGCTACACCTTC
CAWIRDSLPYGYTF
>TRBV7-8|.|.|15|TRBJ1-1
TGTGCCAGCAGCTTAGCGGAACAGGGTGCGGCTGAAGCTTTCTTT
CASSLAEQGAAEAFF
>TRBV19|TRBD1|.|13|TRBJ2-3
TGTGCCAGTAGTATAACAGGGGCAGATACGCAGTATTTT
CASSITGADTQYF
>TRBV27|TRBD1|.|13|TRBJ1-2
TGTGCCAGCAGTTTGACAGGGGGGTATGGCTACACCTTC
CASSLTGGYGYTF
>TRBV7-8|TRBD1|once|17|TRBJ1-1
TGTGCCAGCAGCTTAGTAGCCTGGACAGGGATGAACACTGAAGCTTTCTTT
CASSLVAWTGMNTEAFF
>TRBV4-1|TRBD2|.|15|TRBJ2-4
TGCGCCAGCAGCCAAGCCTTAGCGGGGAGGAACATTCAGTACTTC
CASSQALAGRNIQYF
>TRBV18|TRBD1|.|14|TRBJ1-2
TGTGCCAGCTCACCTATTGACAGGGTTGATGGCTACACCTTC
CASSPIDRVDGYTF
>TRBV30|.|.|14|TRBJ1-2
TGTGCCTGGAGTGTACTTGGGGGCGCCGATGGCTACACCTTC
CAWSVLGGADGYTF
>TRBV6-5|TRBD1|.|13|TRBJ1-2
TGTGCCAGCAGTTCACCAGGGGGTTATGGCTACACCTTC
CASSSPGGYGYTF
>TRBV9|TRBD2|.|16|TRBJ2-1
TGTGCCAGCAGCCTCGGGACTAGCGGGAGGTACAATGAGCAGTTCTTC
CASSLGTSGRYNEQFF
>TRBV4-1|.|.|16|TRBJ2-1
TGCGCCAGCAGCCAAGATAGCGGATTCTCCTACAATGAGCAGTTCTTC
CASSQDSGFSYNEQFF
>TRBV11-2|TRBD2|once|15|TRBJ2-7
TGTGCCAGCAGCGTAAGCGGGAGGGCAATCTACGAGCAGTACTTC
CASSVSGRAIYEQYF
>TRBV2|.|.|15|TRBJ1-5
TGTGCCAGCAGTAAGGGGGAGTTCGGCAATCAGCCCCAGCATTTT
CASSKGEFGNQPQHF
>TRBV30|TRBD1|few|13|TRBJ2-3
TGTGCCTGGAGGACAGGGGGAACAGATACGCAGTATTTT
CAWRTGGTDTQYF
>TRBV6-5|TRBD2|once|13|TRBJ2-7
TGTGCCAGCAGTTACCGATCGGGGGGTGAGCAGTACTTC
CASSYRSGGEQYF
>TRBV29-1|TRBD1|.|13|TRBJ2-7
TGCAGCGCTGTGGGACAGGGTCTATACGAGCAGTACTTC
CSAVGQGLYEQYF
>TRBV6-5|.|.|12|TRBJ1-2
TGTGCCAGTAGTCCCTCCAGAAGTGGCTACACCTTC
CASSPSRSGYTF
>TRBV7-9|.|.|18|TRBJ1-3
TGTGCCAGCAGCTTTGTCGGCAGGGCCTATTCCTCTGGAAACACCATATATTTT
CASSFVGRAYSSGNTIYF
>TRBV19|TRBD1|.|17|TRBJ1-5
TGTGCCAGTACCGGCGAGCAGGGGGCGGTGAGCAATCAGCCCCAGCATTTT
CASTGEQGAVSNQPQHF
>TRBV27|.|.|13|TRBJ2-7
TGTGCCAGCAGTTTACAGGGGACCTACGAGCAGTACTTC
CASSLQGTYEQYF
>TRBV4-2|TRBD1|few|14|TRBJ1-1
TGTGCCAGCAGCCCACAGGGGGTCGAGACTGAAGCTTTCTTT
CASSPQGVETEAFF
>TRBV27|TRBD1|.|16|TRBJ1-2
TGTGCCAGCAGTTTATCGGGACAGGCCGGCTACTCTGGCTACACCTTC
CASSLSGQAGYSGYTF
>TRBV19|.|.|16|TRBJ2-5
TGTGCCAGTAGCACGTTGGGGGGTCTCTTCCAAGAGACCCAGTACTTC
CASSTLGGLFQETQYF
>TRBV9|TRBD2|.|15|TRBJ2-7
TGTGCCAGCAGCTCCTTCAACTACGGGGGGTACGAGCAGTACTTC
CASSSFNYGGYEQYF
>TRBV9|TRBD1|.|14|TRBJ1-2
TGTGCCAGCAGCGCGGGACAGGGGGTATATGGCTACACCTTC
CASSAGQGVYGYTF
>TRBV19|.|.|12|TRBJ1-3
TGTGCCAGTCGGAGTTCTGGAAACACCATATATTTT
CASRSSGNTIYF
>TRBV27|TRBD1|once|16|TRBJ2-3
TGTGCCAGCAGTCCGGGGGACAGGGAATTTTCTGATACGCAGTATTTT
CASSPGDREFSDTQYF
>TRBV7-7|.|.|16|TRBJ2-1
TGTGCCAGCAGCCGAAACCGGGACTCTGACCTGAATGAGCAGTTCTTC
CASSRNRDSDLNEQFF
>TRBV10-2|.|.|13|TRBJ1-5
TGCGCCAGCAGTGAGATCGGGATCCAGCCCCAGCATTTT
CASSEIGIQPQHF
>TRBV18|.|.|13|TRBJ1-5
TGTGCCAGCTCACCACAACAAGATCAGCCCCAGCATTTT
CASSPQQDQPQHF
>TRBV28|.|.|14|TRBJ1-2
TGTGCCAGCAGTTTGGTCAGGGGCCCTTATGGCTACACCTTC
CASSLVRGPYGYTF
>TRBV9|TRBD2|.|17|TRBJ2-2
TGTGCCAGCAGCGTAGGTAGGGCGGGGGTGAACACCGGGGAGCTGTTTTTT
CASSVGRAGVNTGELFF
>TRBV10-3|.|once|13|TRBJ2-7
TGTGCCATCAGTGGTCGGGGGGCAGGGGAGCAGTACTTC
CAISGRGAGEQYF
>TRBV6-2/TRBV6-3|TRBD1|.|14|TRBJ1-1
TGTGCCAGCAGTCCCTCAGGGGGCAGCACTGAAGCTTTCTTT
CASSPSGGSTEAFF
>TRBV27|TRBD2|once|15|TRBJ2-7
TGTGCCAGCAGTTTAAAGGGACTAGAATTCTACGAGCAGTACTTC
CASSLKGLEFYEQYF
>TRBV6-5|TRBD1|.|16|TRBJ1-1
TGTGCCAGCAGTTTTTCTGCACTCCGGGACAGCACTGAAGCTTTCTTT
CASSFSALRDSTEAFF
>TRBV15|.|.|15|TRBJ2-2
TGTGCCACCAGCAGAGATCCAGGTTCAACCGGGGAGCTGTTTTTT
CATSRDPGSTGELFF
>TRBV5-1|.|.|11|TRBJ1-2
TGCGCCAGCAGCGGCGGGGGTGGCTACACCTTC
CASSGGGGYTF
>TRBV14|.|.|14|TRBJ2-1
TGTGCCAGCAGCCAAGATATTCACCCCGGTGAGCAGTTCTTC
CASSQDIHPGEQFF
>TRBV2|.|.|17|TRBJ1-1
TGTGCCACCACCCTTAGTCTTGGAGCGGCCAGGTCCACTGAAGCTTTCTTT
CATTLSLGAARSTEAFF
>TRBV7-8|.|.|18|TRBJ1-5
TGTGCCAGCAGCTCACGGTGGTGGGGGCAGGGCTCATATCAGCCCCAGCATTTT
CASSSRWWGQGSYQPQHF
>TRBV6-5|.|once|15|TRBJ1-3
TGTGCCAGCAGTTATCGAGCCATCTCTGGAAACACCATATATTTT
CASSYRAISGNTIYF
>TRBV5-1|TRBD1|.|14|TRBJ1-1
TGCGCCAGCAGCTTTTATAGACAGGGTACTGAAGCTTTCTTT
CASSFYRQGTEAFF